The 8 T cell receptor beta chains below come from one sample, sequenced in a study of cytomegalovirus exposure and HLA in healthy donors. Profiled with immunoSEQ multiplex PCR; TCRdb holds only in-frame clones, not every one. The data contain 150,000 to 200,000 clones, 65% to 90% of them seen just once; the ten biggest clones take up 10% to 15%. The sequenced sample was PBMCs. These receptors originate from a woman between 25 and 40 years old in good health and CMV-seropositive.

This rearrangement joins TRBV19 to TRBJ1-5, with D possibly matching TRBD1 (5 bases). Between the trimmed V and J ends, which lost 1 base and 5 bases, there was a span of 33 bases. This CDR3 has 22 residues. Germline V CDR1 and CDR2: LNHDA, SQIVND (reference sequence). The CDR3 sequence is CASSIGGPGRGRLDQADQPQHF. DNA of the CDR3: TGTGCCAGTAGTATAGGGGGACCTGGGAGGGGACGACTTGATCAGGCCGATCAGCCCCAGCATTTT.

This clone was observed a few times. This sequence joins TRBV5-1 and TRBJ2-2, with 10 nucleotides matching TRBD2. V lost 1 base and J lost 3; bases outside the gene matches: 0. The germline gives CDR1 SGHRS, CDR2 YFSETQ. This CDR3 region has 15 residues. The CDR3 here is CASSLLAGDTGELFF. CDR3 in DNA: TGCGCCAGCAGCTTGCTAGCGGGAGACACCGGGGAGCTGTTTTTT.

This rearrangement joins TRBV5-4 to TRBJ2-6; D gene ambiguous. This CDR3 spans 15 amino acids. The germline V gene has CDR1 SGHNT and CDR2 YYREEE (reference sequence). V lost 3 bases and J 4 bases, leaving 11 bases between the germline ends. The CDR3 sequence is CASSSRMSGANVLTF. The CDR3 DNA reads TGTGCCAGCAGCTCCCGTATGTCGGGGGCCAACGTCCTGACTTTC.

This clone was observed once. V usage is TRBV14 and J usage is TRBJ1-2, with 7 nucleotides matching TRBD1. After removal of 1 base from V and 4 bases from J, the junction contained 0 bases not matched to a gene. The CDR3 runs to 13 residues. The germline gives CDR1 SGHDN, CDR2 FVKESK. CDR3 amino acids: CASSQGTGYGYTF. DNA for the CDR3: TGTGCCAGCAGCCAAGGGACAGGCTATGGCTACACCTTC.

The genes are TRBV30 and TRBJ2-5; 12 nucleotides match TRBD2. The CDR3 is 16 amino acids. J lost 2 bases, V lost 3 bases, and 7 bases had no gene match. Germline V gene data show CDR1 as GTSNPN and CDR2 as SVGIG (reference sequence). CDR3 protein: CAWRTGTSGPQETQYF. The DNA for the CDR3 is TGTGCCTGGAGAACCGGGACTAGCGGGCCGCAAGAGACCCAGTACTTC.

V gene TRBV18 combines with J gene TRBJ2-3; TRBD2 aligns across 7 bases. This CDR3 is built from 18 residues. Germline assignment: CDR1 KGHSH and CDR2 LQKENI. With 1 base clipped from V and 0 bases from J, the junction kept 10 bases outside the gene matches. This chain's CDR3 is CASSPLDWGGRSTDTQYF. The CDR3 nucleotides read TGTGCCAGCTCACCACTCGATTGGGGAGGGCGGAGCACAGATACGCAGTATTTT.

The genes are TRBV2 and TRBJ1-1; 7 nucleotides agree with TRBD1. Germline CDR1 reads SNHLY; CDR2 reads FYNNEI. The CDR3 contains 14 residues. J was trimmed by 5 bases and V by 5 bases; bases with no gene match: 8. The CDR3, as DNA: TGTGCCAGCAGTAACAGGGGACGTCGGACTGAAGCTTTCTTT. Its protein product is CASSNRGRRTEAFF. The variable domain in full, with the rest retrieved from reference TRBV2 and TRBJ1-1, is EPEVTQTPSHQVTQMGQEVILRCVPISNHLYFYWYRQILGQKVEFLVSFYNNEISEKSEIFDDQFSVERPDGSNFTLKIRSTKLEDSAMYFCASSNRGRRTEAFFGQGTRLTVV.

This clone was observed once. The J gene is TRBJ2-4, the V gene TRBV5-4, with TRBD1 matching over 9 bases. The CDR3 runs 15 residues. CDR1 SGHNT and CDR2 YYREEE come from the germline V gene (reference sequence). J was trimmed by 1 base and V by 6 bases; bases with no gene match: 5. This chain's CDR3 is CASTLQGAAKNIQYF. CDR3 nucleotide sequence: TGTGCCAGCACCCTACAGGGGGCGGCCAAAAACATTCAGTACTTC.